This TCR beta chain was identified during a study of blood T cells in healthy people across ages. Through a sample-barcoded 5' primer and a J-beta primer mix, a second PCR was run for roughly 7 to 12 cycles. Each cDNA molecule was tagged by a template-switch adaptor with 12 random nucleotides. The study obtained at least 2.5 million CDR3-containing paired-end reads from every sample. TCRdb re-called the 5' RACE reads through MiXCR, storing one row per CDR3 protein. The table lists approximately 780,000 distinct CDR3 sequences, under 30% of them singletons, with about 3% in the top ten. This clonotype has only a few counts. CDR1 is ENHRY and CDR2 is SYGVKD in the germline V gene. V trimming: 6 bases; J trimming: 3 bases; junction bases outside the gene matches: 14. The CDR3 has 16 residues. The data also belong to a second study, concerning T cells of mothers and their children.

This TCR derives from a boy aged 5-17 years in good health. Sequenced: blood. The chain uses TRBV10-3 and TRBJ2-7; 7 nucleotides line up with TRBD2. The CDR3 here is CAISQGGAPLDYEQYF. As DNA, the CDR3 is TGTGCCATCAGCCAGGGAGGGGCCCCCTTAGACTACGAGCAGTACTTC.